This TCR beta chain emerged from a study of cytomegalovirus exposure and HLA in healthy donors (dated by TCRdb to 2016 to 2017). About the investigation overall: An earlier analysis of approximately 550 of the donors reported roughly 270 Gb of sequence data and 100 million to 140 million unique TCR beta sequences from 150 million to 200 million T cells. Donor age, sex, ethnicity and CMV serostatus were collected together with the repertoire data. Of the 300 to 400 genotyped donors, around 81% fell in the genetic ancestry cluster associated with self-reported Caucasian donors. The number of typed donors differed by locus: about 620-630 for A, B, C, DRB1 and DQB1; approximately 540 for DQA1; some 610 for DPA1; and around 490 for DPB1. A later genetic analysis took genome-wide SNP genotypes for 398 of the 666 donors and used that subset as a discovery cohort. Rather than drawing on any new phenotypic data, the later analysis identified candidate immune exposures from TCR beta sequences and the way those sequences occurred across donors. To decide whether each TCR beta V gene segment behaved as functional or pseudogenic, an earlier analysis of some 540 of the donors relied on high-throughput TCR beta sequencing. In a later analysis, previously published TCR beta repertoires from several hundred donors were re-analyzed and high-resolution HLA genotyping was added so that TCR occurrence patterns could be studied. The study profiled the T cell repertoires of 500 to 800 subjects by immunosequencing and related them to cytomegalovirus serostatus. About 5 DR-DQ haplotypes were handled as single units for association and clustering, since linkage in the cohort was strong. Every repertoire in the discovery cohort had been generated on one and the same sequencing platform. Across approximately 400 genotyped donors of the cohort, an average of about 240,000 unique TCR beta nucleotide sequences per donor were sequenced, and roughly 17% of those sequences were non-productive. Along with the approximately 700-subject first cohort, a separate validation cohort of over a hundred different subjects was used. Roughly 300 gigabases of sequencing data and 70 million to 95 million unique TCR sequences made up an early release that covered some 640 HLA-typed donors. To predict cytomegalovirus infection status, the study brought together high-throughput TCR immunosequencing, statistical association of individual TCRs with disease status, and machine learning. Both class I and class II loci were covered by HLA typing, at four-digit resolution. The study was designed to test whether signatures of past pathogen exposure could be identified by cataloging public T cell receptors.

About this clone itself: Its antigen is unknown. No much larger clonotype is one base removed from it; base qualities were not supplied.

CDR3 length: 14 amino acids, cysteine to phenylalanine. The entry retains the CDR3 DNA only, 42 bases that are in frame from base 1. The germline V gene supplies CDR1 MDHEN and CDR2 SYDVKM. V is reduced by 5 bases and J by 5 bases, leaving a spacing of 15 bases between them. The protocol used for the library was the immunoSEQ multiplex PCR assay. For the multiplex PCR, a mixture combining 60 forward primers for TCR Vbeta segments and 13 reverse primers for TCR Jbeta segments was used. The CDR3 region of rearranged TCR beta genes was amplified from genomic DNA with a multiplex PCR assay. Amplified TCR beta libraries were sequenced as 87-base-pair reads on the Illumina HiSeq System. The source study handled its data this way. In a later analysis, about 80 million unique TCR beta chains were counted across the approximately 640 repertoires, and roughly 11 million of these chains were shared by at least two donors. Raw reads were error-corrected and collapsed into unique sequences with a nearest-neighbor algorithm that merged closely related sequences to remove PCR and sequencing errors. Alignment of CDR3 sequences to IMGT reference sequences was used to assign V, D and J gene segments. For a sequence to be retained, a match of at least six nucleotides to both a V gene segment and a J gene segment was required. A rearrangement was called productive if the CDR3 had no stop codons and remained in frame with V and J, and every other rearrangement was called non-productive. CDR3 was defined by IMGT convention, running from the second conserved V-encoded cysteine to the conserved J-encoded phenylalanine. In an earlier analysis of approximately 590 of the donors, sequences lacking an unambiguous match to a single V gene segment were excluded. In an earlier analysis of almost 600 of the donors, a V segment was called functional when productive rearrangements were above 56.7%, and segregating when the standard deviation between donors exceeded 5%. A statistical classification framework was developed to diagnose cytomegalovirus status using the catalog of TCR beta chain sequences. In a later analysis, TCR nucleotide sequences were compared against IMGT/GENE-DB human TR gene sequences so that V and J genes could be assigned. Using the TCRdist pipeline, a later analysis assigned CDR3 sequences along with most-parsimonious VDJ recombination scenarios. In a later analysis, every TCR beta chain was defined by the combination of its CDR3 amino acid sequence and its V-gene family, and reads without a unique V-gene family were dropped. As a way to deal with suspected cross-contamination and a sequencing artifact, a later analysis dropped hundreds of nucleotide sequences that were highly shared and had low generation probability. In a later analysis, a clonal expansion index for each public chain was calculated from normalized within-repertoire ranks of inferred template counts. Generation probabilities in a later analysis came from a VDJ recombination model fitted to out-of-frame rearrangements, and those results were checked against IGoR. In a later analysis, TCR-TCR, TCR-HLA and TCR-CMV co-occurrence was scored with hypergeometric tests, and a repertoire-size bias correction was applied to TCR pairs. In a later analysis, false discovery rates were estimated by permuting HLA or CMV assignments 20 times. A later analysis grouped co-occurring TCRs with DBSCAN, adding TCRdist sequence similarity when clustering within HLA-allele-positive subsets. Repertoires with fewer than 30,000 or more than 120,000 public chains were left out of co-occurrence clustering, as were about five repertoires with anomalous nucleotide sharing. TCRdb mirrors the immuneACCESS table, restricted to in-frame sequences. Some clones are absent from its copies; in checked studies, under half trace to an unresolved V gene, and the reason for the others is unknown. That table furnishes V, J and clone size, whereas the DNA furnished D and trimming. The sample profile shows 150,000 to 200,000 clones; over 80% of them were found once. Jointly, the top ten make up roughly 4.5% of the sample.

The cohort consisted of 666 healthy bone marrow donors. At the time of sampling, every cohort member was nominally healthy, though immune exposures that went unrecorded were likely present. The donor tested CMV seropositive and was one of the 289 seropositive cohort members. Every donor gave a peripheral blood sample, and the peripheral blood mononuclear cells from that sample were used for TCR beta sequencing. Genomic DNA extraction from the blood cell samples was performed with the Qiagen DNeasy Blood Extraction Kit. What the study reported, not specific to this receptor: In a later analysis, HLA-associated TCR beta chains showed more clonal expansion and lower generation probabilities than non-associated chains that were equally common. A further reported finding was that TCR beta sequences accurately predicted the HLA-A and HLA-B alleles for most subjects in the first cohort. A group of highly shared sequence variants was considered likely to be a technical artifact of the sequencing pipeline. Immune exposure information for the cohort was limited to CMV serostatus. HLA typing was unavailable for some donors at each locus, so association tests used only the typed subset. In a later analysis, most CMV-associated TCR beta chains were found to appear HLA-restricted, with HLA associations seemingly driven largely by CMV exposure. Cytomegalovirus status was reported to be diagnosed by the classifier with high specificity and sensitivity in both the original and validation cohorts. Most TCR sequences were observed very rarely across donors, whereas some public TCRs were present in many individuals. In a later genetic analysis, a missense DCLRE1C variant was associated with V-gene and J-gene trimming of TCR beta chains, and the association was replicated in an independent cohort. In the study, roughly 160 TCR beta chains were listed as associated with cytomegalovirus. In an earlier analysis of more than 450 of the donors, most TCR beta V segments were observed in productive rearrangements about 87% or about 30% of the time, broadly matching IMGT annotations. When HLA alleles, especially DR and DQ, strongly co-occurred, TCR associations were difficult to assign to individual alleles. Because counts were too low, roughly 16 rarely observed V segments, including chromosome 9 orphons, were excluded from the earlier analysis of roughly 580 of the donors. It was suggested by the authors that the approach could potentially be generalized to other disease states and immunological phenotypes. Because the 87-base-pair reads could not distinguish some IMGT-functional V segments, including TRBV6-2 and TRBV6-3, those segments were excluded. In a later analysis, TCR association rates were found to vary across HLA loci, with the most associated TCRs seen for DRB1 alleles and the fewest for HLA-C alleles. A few of the identified cytomegalovirus-associated TCR beta chains were confirmed in vitro to be specific for cytomegalovirus antigens. A later analysis reported that several top co-occurrence clusters appeared linked to parvovirus B19, influenza, CMV and Epstein-Barr virus. This cohort had only TCR beta chains sequenced, and the lack of alpha or paired-chain data limited which features could be detected. Linkage disequilibrium might explain the correlated functional status among segregating V segments, but an unknown experimental factor could not be excluded. Compared with the roughly 670-donor mean, donors in an Asian-associated ancestry cluster had fewer N-insertions in productive TCRs, according to a later genetic analysis. The presence/absence analyses assumed that sequencing depth was roughly uniform across donors, and that assumption may not be true. Specific HLA alleles were associated with 15,000 to 20,000 TCR beta sequences at a false discovery rate of 0.05 in a later analysis.

This TCR was sampled from a middle-aged man in good health and CMV-seropositive. Rearrangement joined TRBV28 to TRBJ1-1; the D gene is perhaps TRBD1, from 5 matching bases. Sequencing input: PBMCs. The DNA is TGTGCCAGCAGTCGGGTCACAGGTGGAACTGAAGCTTTCTTT. The resulting protein is CASSRVTGGTEAFF.